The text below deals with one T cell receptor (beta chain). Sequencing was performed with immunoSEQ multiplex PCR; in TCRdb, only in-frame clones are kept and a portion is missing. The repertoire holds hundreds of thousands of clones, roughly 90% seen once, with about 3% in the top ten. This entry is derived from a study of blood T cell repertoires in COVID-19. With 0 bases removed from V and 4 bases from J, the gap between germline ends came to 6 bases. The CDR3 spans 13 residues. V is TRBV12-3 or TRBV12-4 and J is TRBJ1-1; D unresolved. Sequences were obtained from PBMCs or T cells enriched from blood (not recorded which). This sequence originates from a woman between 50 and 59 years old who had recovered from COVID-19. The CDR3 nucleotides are TGTGCCAGCAGTTTAGCGGGAGGCACTGAAGCTTTCTTT. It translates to CASSLAGGTEAFF.